These T cell receptor beta chains were read from a single sample in a study of T cells after yellow fever vaccination. Each CDR3 protein gets one entry after TCRdb re-called the 5' RACE reads with MiXCR. The data contain roughly 180,000 distinct CDR3 sequences, 5.5% to 8% of them singletons. The sequencing used CD4+ T cells sorted from PBMCs, collected on the day of the first yellow fever vaccination. The receptor set was obtained from a man between 18 and 29 years old who received the YFV17D yellow fever vaccine. CDR3s include the opening cysteine and the closing phenylalanine or tryptophan. The order of the fields is D gene, V gene, clone size, CDR3 protein. D genes are given only for firm matches. Size tells how often a clone was seen (once, few, many) or the class of an expanded clone, and some rows leave it out.

d_call: NA; v_call: TRBV21-1; clone_size: few; cdr3_aa: CASSSGRQGAKIENSGANVLTF
d_call: TRBD1; v_call: TRBV12-3/TRBV12-4; clone_size: many; cdr3_aa: CASSAGQDYGYTF
d_call: NA; v_call: TRBV11-3; clone_size: few; cdr3_aa: CASSLDSQVGELFF
d_call: NA; v_call: TRBV7-9; clone_size: many; cdr3_aa: CASSLSSPEAFF
d_call: TRBD1; v_call: TRBV7-6; clone_size: many; cdr3_aa: CASSLVQGTAGELFF
d_call: NA; v_call: TRBV12-3/TRBV12-4; clone_size: NA; cdr3_aa: CASRDPGGGDYGYTF
d_call: TRBD1; v_call: TRBV6-5; clone_size: many; cdr3_aa: CASRGTGTGRTGELFF
d_call: NA; v_call: TRBV4-3; clone_size: NA; cdr3_aa: CASSRGAVARAYNEQFF
d_call: NA; v_call: TRBV7-2; clone_size: few; cdr3_aa: CASSLALGPDTQYF
d_call: TRBD1; v_call: TRBV5-1; clone_size: many; cdr3_aa: CASSIGTATGETQYF
d_call: NA; v_call: TRBV7-3; clone_size: NA; cdr3_aa: CASSSPKKTGRGSYNEQFF
d_call: NA; v_call: TRBV5-1; clone_size: many; cdr3_aa: CASSVDPGSQETQYF
d_call: TRBD1; v_call: TRBV7-8; clone_size: many; cdr3_aa: CASSLMGQGKVNTGELFF
d_call: TRBD2; v_call: TRBV4-3; clone_size: many; cdr3_aa: CASSQEGLAGGVETQYF
d_call: NA; v_call: TRBV5-1; clone_size: NA; cdr3_aa: CASSLVGGLNNEQFF
d_call: NA; v_call: TRBV7-8; clone_size: few; cdr3_aa: CASSLGFLGKQGQPQHF
d_call: NA; v_call: TRBV18; clone_size: many; cdr3_aa: CASSPVGDTQYF
d_call: NA; v_call: TRBV12-3/TRBV12-4; clone_size: few; cdr3_aa: CASSWMGRLLAETQYF
d_call: NA; v_call: TRBV11-2; clone_size: few; cdr3_aa: CASSPSGGIEAFF
d_call: TRBD2; v_call: TRBV10-3; clone_size: few; cdr3_aa: CAIKSLAGGPNTGELFF